The 3 T cell receptor beta chains given below trace back to one sample, sequenced in a study of T cell changes during pregnancy in multiple sclerosis. Using immunoSEQ multiplex PCR, the repertoire was profiled, and TCRdb retains in-frame clones only, with some absent. Of about 44,000 clones in the sample, roughly 90% were seen once. Sample: CD4+ T cells from peripheral blood mononuclear cells, taken in the first trimester of pregnancy. Every receptor here comes from a female donor with multiple sclerosis, enrolled in a pregnancy study.

This chain links TRBV19 with TRBJ1-2, with D unclear. This CDR3 has 12 amino acids. CDR1 is LNHDA and CDR2 is SQIVND in the germline V gene (reference sequence). V was clipped by 8 bases and J by 4 bases, with 11 bases between them. The CDR3 region has the DNA TGTGCCAGTTCCACGGTCGGCTATGGCTACACCTTC. Amino acid sequence: CASSTVGYGYTF.

This chain uses TRBV28 with TRBJ1-4, with 9 positions matching TRBD1. Trimming removed 5 bases from V and 8 bases from J; junction bases left unmatched: 6. The CDR3 spans 14 residues. In germline, CDR1 is MDHEN, CDR2 SYDVKM. The CDR3 spells CASSPDRGGEKLFF. The DNA of the CDR3 is TGTGCCAGCAGTCCGGACAGGGGTGGCGAAAAACTGTTTTTT.

V and J are TRBV5-1 and TRBJ2-7, with D possibly TRBD2 on 5 matching bases. The CDR3 totals 19 residues. The ends were cut back, 1 base at V and 0 bases at J, with 23 bases in the middle. Germline loops: CDR1 SGHRS, CDR2 YFSETQ. CDR3 loop: CASSLLAGGRDQASYEQYF. CDR3 in DNA: TGCGCCAGCAGCTTGTTGGCGGGTGGCCGGGATCAGGCCTCCTACGAGCAGTACTTC.